This record concerns one T cell receptor (beta chain) sequence. What it binds is not known. This sample was included in a study of T cell repertoires and HLA-DP antigens. Study-level background: In vitro CD4+ alloreactivity was against HeLa-presented HLA-DP.

The study, taken as a whole, reports: Average cumulative frequency of previously undetected clones was 30% to 40% against one allele and 45% to 65% against the other.

Sequenced by immunoSEQ multiplex PCR; TCRdb stores in-frame clones only, minus some. The repertoire holds tens of thousands of clones, with about 80% as singletons. V dropped 1 base and J dropped 8 bases, with 8 bases sitting between them. Germline V lookup: CDR1 SGHDN, CDR2 FVKESK. The CDR3 totals 12 residues. The TCR was taken from a man aged 55 to 70 in good health and CMV-seronegative. The sequenced sample was CD4+ T cells from PBMCs. This chain joins TRBV14 and TRBJ1-2; D unresolved. The CDR3 DNA is TGTGCCAGCAGCCAAGGGGCAGCCGGCTACACCTTC. It is translated as CASSQGAAGYTF.